The 11 T cell receptor beta chains in this list originate from one sample, sequenced in a study of blood T cell repertoires in COVID-19. TCRdb's table, derived via immunoSEQ multiplex PCR, lists solely in-frame clones and lacks some. The sample includes roughly 100,000 clones, nearly 90% of them seen just once. The sample taken for sequencing was peripheral blood. The receptors derive from a man in his fifties with active COVID-19.

The chain combines TRBV27 with TRBJ2-1, with TRBD2 matching 7 bases. The CDR3 loop spans 15 amino acids. Trimming took 6 bases from V and 2 from J; bases not matched to a gene: 7. Germline CDR1 MNHEY, CDR2 SMNVEV (reference sequence). CDR3 in amino acids: CASRGRAGPYNEQFF. The CDR3 nucleotides are TGTGCCAGCAGAGGCCGAGCGGGGCCCTACAATGAGCAGTTCTTC.

This clone was recorded a few times. The rearrangement links TRBV29-1 to TRBJ1-5; the D gene is possibly TRBD1 (6 bases). V lost 5 bases, J lost 7 bases, and 15 bases lay in between. The CDR3 spans 13 residues. The germline CDR1 and CDR2 sequences are SQVTM and ANQGSEA. In DNA form, the CDR3 reads TGCAGCGTTTCGGACAGTTATATGCAGCCCCAGCATTTT. Encoded protein: CSVSDSYMQPQHF.

The rearrangement uses TRBV19 and TRBJ2-3; 8 nucleotides agree with TRBD1. CDR3 length: 17 residues. Looked up from germline, CDR1 is LNHDA and CDR2 is SQIVND (reference sequence). Trimming cost V 3 bases and J 2 bases; bases outside gene matches: 10. CDR3 nucleotide sequence: TGTGCCAGTAGTATCGGTGGCAGGGGGCAAGTCACAGATACGCAGTATTTT. Translating gives CASSIGGRGQVTDTQYF.

V gene TRBV3-1 (or the pseudogene TRBV3-2) combines with J gene TRBJ2-1; possible D gene TRBD2, 6 bases. CDR1 LGHDT and CDR2 YNNKEL come from the germline V gene (reference sequence). The CDR3 sequence is 17 residues long. V lost 4 bases to trimming and J lost 1 base, with 17 bases between them. CDR3 protein: CASSLLARRPSYNEQFF. DNA for the CDR3: TGTGCCAGCAGCCTCCTAGCGAGGAGACCATCCTACAATGAGCAGTTCTTC.

The chain recombines TRBV19 with TRBJ1-3; the D is unclear. Germline V gene sequence: CDR1 LNHDA, CDR2 SQIVND (reference sequence). This CDR3 region has 15 residues. V was trimmed by 10 bases and J by 1 base, leaving 17 bases between them. For the CDR3, the DNA is TGTGCCACCAAAACCACTGCGGTTTCTGGAAACACCATATATTTT. Its protein is CATKTTAVSGNTIYF.

V gene TRBV5-8 combines with J gene TRBJ2-1; 9 bases align to TRBD1. CDR3 size: 18 residues. Unmatched junction bases numbered 11, after V lost 4 bases and J lost 0 bases. CDR1 and CDR2 (germline): SGHTS, YDEGEE. CDR3 nucleotide sequence: TGTGCCAGCAGCGGGAGACAGGGGGGACCGAGCTCCTACAATGAGCAGTTCTTC. It codes for CASSGRQGGPSSYNEQFF.

The chain links TRBV11-1 to TRBJ1-1; TRBD1 is a possible D gene (5 bases). The CDR3 spans 15 residues. V was pared by 5 bases and J by 1 base, with 14 bases between. Germline CDR1 is SGHAT and CDR2 is FQDESV (reference sequence). The CDR3 coding sequence is TGTGCCAGCAGCCCCCTGGGGCAGGGGAACACTGAAGCTTTCTTT. Amino acid sequence: CASSPLGQGNTEAFF.

The J gene is TRBJ1-1, the V gene TRBV27, with D uncertain. The CDR3 is 17 residues long. Germline V gene sequence: CDR1 MNHEY, CDR2 SMNVEV (reference sequence). V was cut by 5 bases and J by 4 bases, with 23 bases left in between. The CDR3 region is CASSPFPRETRPTEAFF. CDR3 DNA: TGTGCCAGCAGTCCATTCCCGCGGGAGACCCGACCCACTGAAGCTTTCTTT.

The chain has TRBV27 and TRBJ2-1, with 11 positions matching TRBD2. The CDR3 has 15 residues. The V segment lost 4 bases and the J segment 8 bases; nucleotides outside the gene matches: 7. CDR1 is MNHEY and CDR2 is SMNVEV in the germline V gene (reference sequence). Here the CDR3 reads CASSWVLAGVDEQFF. Here the CDR3 DNA reads TGTGCCAGCAGTTGGGTACTAGCGGGGGTGGATGAGCAGTTCTTC.

This clone was recorded only once. V gene TRBV20-1 combines with J gene TRBJ1-4, with unresolved D. This CDR3 spans 11 amino acids. V was cut by 5 bases and J by 8 bases, with 9 bases left in between. Germline V gene lookup returns CDR1 DFQATT and CDR2 SNEGSKA (reference sequence). In DNA, the CDR3 is TGCAGTGCTCCGTTTAGAGAAAAACTGTTTTTT. This sequence encodes CSAPFREKLFF.

DNA of the CDR3: TGTGCCTGGAGCCCCCTAATCCCGGGGGTCTATGGCTACACCTTC. Protein product: CAWSPLIPGVYGYTF. This chain joins TRBV30 and TRBJ1-2; a weak D match, TRBD1 (5 bases). Germline values: CDR1 GTSNPN, CDR2 SVGIG (reference sequence). The germline V and J ends were trimmed by 3 bases and 4 bases, with 18 bases remaining between them. CDR3 length equals 15 residues.